This section outlines one T cell receptor (beta chain) sequence together with its context. Its antigen is undetermined. Sequenced by immunoSEQ multiplex PCR; TCRdb stores in-frame clones only, minus some. Among roughly 70,000 clones listed, about four fifths were seen once. The V gene lost 8 bases and the J gene lost 0 bases, with 13 bases spanning the gap. The CDR3 sequence is 13 residues long. Germline loops: CDR1 SQVTM, CDR2 ANQGSEA. The entry originates in a study of OX40 agonist ivuxolimab in advanced cancers. About the research overall: There were three patients with partial responses, one having hepatocellular carcinoma and two cutaneous melanoma.

Findings and limits, study-wide: The study observed clonal expansion of CD4+ and CD8+ blood T cells by week 6 at 0.1 to 3.0 mg/kg. In the 0.1-3.0 mg/kg groups, partial responders showed among the lowest expansion.

The chain is built from TRBV29-1 and TRBJ1-2; D remains ambiguous. The sample consisted of CD4+ or CD8+ T cells sorted from blood, taken in a trial of the OX40 agonist ivuxolimab. The TCR originated in an adult with an advanced solid tumor such as melanoma, head and neck, liver or kidney cancer. In DNA, the CDR3 is TGCAGCAAAAACAGAACCTCTAACTATGGCTACACCTTC. Residues: CSKNRTSNYGYTF.